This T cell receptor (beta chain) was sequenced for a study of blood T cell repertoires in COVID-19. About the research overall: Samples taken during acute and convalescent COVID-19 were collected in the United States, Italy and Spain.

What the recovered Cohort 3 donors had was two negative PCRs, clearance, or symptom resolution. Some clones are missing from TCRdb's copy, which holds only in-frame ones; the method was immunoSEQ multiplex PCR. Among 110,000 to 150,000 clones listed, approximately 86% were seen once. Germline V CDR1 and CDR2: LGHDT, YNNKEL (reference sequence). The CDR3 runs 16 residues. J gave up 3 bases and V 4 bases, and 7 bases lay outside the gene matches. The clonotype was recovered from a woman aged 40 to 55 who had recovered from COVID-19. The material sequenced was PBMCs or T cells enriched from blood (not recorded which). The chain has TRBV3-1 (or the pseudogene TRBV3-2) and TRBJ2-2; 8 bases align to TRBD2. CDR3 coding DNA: TGTGCCAGCAGCCCGGGAGGGGGAGCGGACACCGGGGAGCTGTTTTTT. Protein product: CASSPGGGADTGELFF.